These T cell receptor beta chains were read from a single sample in a study of OX40 agonist ivuxolimab in advanced cancers. Assay used: immunoSEQ multiplex PCR; TCRdb lists only in-frame clones, some missing. The sample has about 89,000 clones, 70% to 90% seen once; the top ten hold 0.25% to 0.35%. Sequences were derived from CD4+ or CD8+ T cells sorted from blood, sampled in a trial of the OX40 agonist ivuxolimab. All receptors come from an adult with an advanced solid tumor such as melanoma, head and neck, liver or kidney cancer. The conserved cysteine and the conserved F or W are not part of the CDR3 here. Each record gives: clone size, V gene, J gene, CDR3 protein. Size values are once, few and many counts, or a class for expanded clones, and some rows have none.

NA	TRBV5-1	TRBJ2-6	ASSQGISGANVLT
NA	TRBV6-5	TRBJ2-7	ASRPGGGVLHEQY
NA	TRBV12-5	TRBJ2-1	ASGLGGTSGVYNEQF
NA	TRBV7-9	TRBJ2-1	ASSLLAGGNNEQF
NA	TRBV2	TRBJ2-3	ASSESTDTQY
NA	TRBV6-1	TRBJ2-7	ASRGQGLGEQY
NA	TRBV7-9	TRBJ1-2	ASSPGMYWAGYT
NA	TRBV6-6	TRBJ1-5	SQGGNQPQH
NA	TRBV5-1	TRBJ2-1	ASSLVGDIGQF
NA	TRBV9	TRBJ2-3	ASSRGSTDTQY
NA	TRBV6-5	TRBJ2-7	ASSYAWGLGGYEQY
few	TRBV18	TRBJ2-2	ASSPQAAGELF
NA	TRBV7-6	TRBJ2-3	ASSSPGGGATDTQY
NA	TRBV9	TRBJ2-2	ASSRNGNPNTGELF
NA	TRBV11-1	TRBJ1-3	ASSLDWGISGNTIY
NA	TRBV28	TRBJ2-2	ASSLIRGELF
NA	TRBV9	TRBJ2-7	ASSVTGSSYEQY
NA	TRBV7-7	TRBJ2-1	ASSPGGGRNEQF
once	TRBV6-5	TRBJ1-6	ASRADGSYNSPLH
NA	TRBV15	TRBJ1-3	ATSRSALRSTIY
NA	TRBV30	TRBJ1-6	ARRQGYNSPLH
NA	TRBV5-1	TRBJ2-5	ASSLVVRSGQETQY
NA	TRBV6-1	TRBJ2-5	ASSEKRQGATQY
NA	TRBV7-9	TRBJ2-3	ASSPGPGADTQY
NA	TRBV6-1	TRBJ2-5	ASRGVVQETQY
NA	TRBV5-1	TRBJ2-7	ASSLEGYEQY
NA	TRBV9	TRBJ2-3	ASSVVEGDGRSTDTQY
NA	TRBV2	TRBJ2-7	ASRADLGVEQY
once	TRBV2	TRBJ1-2	ASSESAAAPEDGYT
NA	TRBV5-1	TRBJ1-4	ASSLGKVGEKLF
NA	TRBV5-1	TRBJ2-7	ASSLAHGSSYEQY
NA	TRBV2	TRBJ2-2	ASNRPGLGVGELF
NA	TRBV15	TRBJ2-3	ATSRGPQRGGTDTQY
NA	TRBV5-1	TRBJ1-6	ASSLGLGGGNSPLH
NA	TRBV11-2	TRBJ2-7	ASSLGGVRVSGEQY
NA	TRBV5-1	TRBJ1-4	ASSLLGTGEANEKLF
NA	TRBV5-8	TRBJ2-7	ASSTPLAGRGEQY
NA	TRBV7-9	TRBJ1-1	ASSPPGRNTEAF
NA	TRBV27	TRBJ2-1	ASSLRAGGLYNEQF
NA	TRBV11-2	TRBJ1-2	ASSFEGGYGYT
few	TRBV10-3	TRBJ1-2	AISGTSRRTYGGYT
NA	TRBV7-2	TRBJ2-7	ASSLGRGGLYEQY
NA	TRBV5-1	TRBJ1-2	ASRFDQTGFYGYT
NA	TRBV19	TRBJ2-2	ASSIITGNTGELF
NA	TRBV18	TRBJ2-3	ASSPRGIPDTQY
NA	TRBV14	TRBJ1-1	ASSLKYGQGEAF
NA	TRBV25-1	TRBJ1-4	ASSLQYHEKLF
few	TRBV5-4	TRBJ1-6	ASSFRDRGSNSPLH
NA	TRBV12-5	TRBJ1-2	ASGSPRGGANYGYT
NA	TRBV7-8	TRBJ2-3	ASSFGTSGGATDTQY
NA	TRBV6-1	TRBJ2-5	ASSEGRASLGETQY
NA	TRBV7-3	TRBJ2-7	ASSPGTGYEQY
NA	TRBV7-9	TRBJ2-6	ASSTLSGANVLT
NA	TRBV7-9	TRBJ1-1	ASTSRAGDNTEAF
NA	TRBV11-2	TRBJ2-1	ASSLGLASNNEQF
NA	TRBV6-1	TRBJ2-7	ASSERQGAFYEQY